This T cell receptor beta chain was recorded in a study of CXCR3-negative and CXCR3-positive naive CD8 T cells. Overall study: Across all libraries, TRB reads numbered some 140 million, with about 1.5 +/- 0.3 million in each library.

Libraries of TRB cDNA were made by 5' RACE and carried UMIs. From the 5' RACE reads, TCRdb lists one entry per CDR3 protein and no DNA. The table gives approximately 40,000 distinct CDR3 sequences; the top ten clones make up about 14% of it. Points on this clonotype: Its antigen remains unknown.

Investigators sorted each CD8+ T cell subset in triplicate, taking under 350,000 cells each time. Study findings and constraints: Naive cells, whether CXCR3-negative or CXCR3-positive, had similar TRBV-TRBJ usage, while memory cells differed.

CDR1 and CDR2 from the germline V gene are SGDLS and YYNGEE. The CDR3 runs 14 residues. What was sequenced was memory CD8+ T cells from blood. This TCR derives from a human donor in good health. Some clones in this sample may be carry-over from other donors' samples. V usage is TRBV9 and J usage is TRBJ1-2. The CDR3 sequence: CASSVEGPGEGYTF.